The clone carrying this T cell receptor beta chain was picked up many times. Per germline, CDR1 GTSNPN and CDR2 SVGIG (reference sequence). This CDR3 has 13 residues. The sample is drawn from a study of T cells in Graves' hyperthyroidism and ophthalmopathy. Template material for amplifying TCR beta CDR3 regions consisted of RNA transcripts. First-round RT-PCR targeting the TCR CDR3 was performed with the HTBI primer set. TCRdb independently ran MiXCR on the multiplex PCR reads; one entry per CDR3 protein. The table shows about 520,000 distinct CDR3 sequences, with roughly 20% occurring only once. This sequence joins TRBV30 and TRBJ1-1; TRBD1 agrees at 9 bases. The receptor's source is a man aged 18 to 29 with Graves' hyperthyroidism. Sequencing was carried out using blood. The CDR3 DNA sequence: TGTGCACTAGGGACAGGGATGAACACTGAAGCTTTCTTT. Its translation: CALGTGMNTEAFF.